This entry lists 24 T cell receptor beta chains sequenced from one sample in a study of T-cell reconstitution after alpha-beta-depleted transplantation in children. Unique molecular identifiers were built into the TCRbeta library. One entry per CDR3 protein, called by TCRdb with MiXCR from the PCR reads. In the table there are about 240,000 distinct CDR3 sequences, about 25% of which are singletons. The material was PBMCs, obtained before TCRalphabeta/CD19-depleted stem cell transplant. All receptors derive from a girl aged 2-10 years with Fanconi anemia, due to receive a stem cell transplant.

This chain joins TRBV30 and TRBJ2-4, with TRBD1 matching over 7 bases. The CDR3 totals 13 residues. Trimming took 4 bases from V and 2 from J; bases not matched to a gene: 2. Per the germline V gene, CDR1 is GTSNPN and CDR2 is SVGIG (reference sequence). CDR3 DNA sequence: TGTGCCTGGAACAGGGGTTCCAAAAACATTCAGTACTTC. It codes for CAWNRGSKNIQYF.

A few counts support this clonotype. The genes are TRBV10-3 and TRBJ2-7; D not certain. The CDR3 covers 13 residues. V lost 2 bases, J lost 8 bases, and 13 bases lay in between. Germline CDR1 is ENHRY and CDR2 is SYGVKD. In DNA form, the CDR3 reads TGTGCCATCAGTGAGCGGCAGGTGTGGCAGCAGTACTTC. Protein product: CAISERQVWQQYF.

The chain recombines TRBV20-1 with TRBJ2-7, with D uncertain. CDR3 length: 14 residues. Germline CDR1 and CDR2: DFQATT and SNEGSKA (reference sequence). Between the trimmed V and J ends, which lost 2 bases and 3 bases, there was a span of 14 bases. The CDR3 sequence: CSARLFGLLYEQYF. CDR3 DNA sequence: TGCAGTGCTAGATTGTTCGGTCTACTCTACGAGCAGTACTTC.

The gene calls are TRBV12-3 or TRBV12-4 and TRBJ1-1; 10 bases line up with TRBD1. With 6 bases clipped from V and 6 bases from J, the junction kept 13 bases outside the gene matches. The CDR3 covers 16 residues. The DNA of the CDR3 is TGTGCCAGCAGAACCGGACAGGGGGGAATTTTTGCTGAAGCTTTCTTT. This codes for CASRTGQGGIFAEAFF.

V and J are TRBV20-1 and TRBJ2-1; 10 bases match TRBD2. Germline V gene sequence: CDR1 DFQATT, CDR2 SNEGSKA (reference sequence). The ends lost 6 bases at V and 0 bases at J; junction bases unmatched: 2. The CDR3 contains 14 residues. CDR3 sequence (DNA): TGCAGTGCGAGGACTAGCGGCTCCTACAATGAGCAGTTCTTC. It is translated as CSARTSGSYNEQFF.

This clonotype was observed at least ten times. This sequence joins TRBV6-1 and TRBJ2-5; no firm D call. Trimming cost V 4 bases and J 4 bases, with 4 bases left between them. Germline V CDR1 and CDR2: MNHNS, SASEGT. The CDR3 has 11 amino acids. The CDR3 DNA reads TGTGCCAGCAGTGGACCAGAGACCCAGTACTTC. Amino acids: CASSGPETQYF.

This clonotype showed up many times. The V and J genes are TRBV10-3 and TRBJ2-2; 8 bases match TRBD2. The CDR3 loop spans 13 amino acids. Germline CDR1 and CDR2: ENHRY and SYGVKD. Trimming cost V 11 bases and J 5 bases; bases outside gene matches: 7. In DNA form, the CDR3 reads TGTGCCGTGGGACTAGACCTTACCGGGGAGCTGTTTTTT. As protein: CAVGLDLTGELFF.

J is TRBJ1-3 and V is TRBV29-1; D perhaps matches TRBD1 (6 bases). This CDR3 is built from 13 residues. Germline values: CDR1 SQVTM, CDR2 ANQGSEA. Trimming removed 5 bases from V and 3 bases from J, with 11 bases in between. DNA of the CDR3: TGCAGCGTTAGGGGGGAAAATGGAAACACCATATATTTT. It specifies CSVRGENGNTIYF.

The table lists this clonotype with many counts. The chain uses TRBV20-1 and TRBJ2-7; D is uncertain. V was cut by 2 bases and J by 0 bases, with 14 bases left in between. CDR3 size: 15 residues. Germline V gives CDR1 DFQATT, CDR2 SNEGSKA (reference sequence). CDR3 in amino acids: CSARTPHDFSYEQYF. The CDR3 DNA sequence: TGCAGTGCTAGAACCCCCCACGACTTCTCCTACGAGCAGTACTTC.

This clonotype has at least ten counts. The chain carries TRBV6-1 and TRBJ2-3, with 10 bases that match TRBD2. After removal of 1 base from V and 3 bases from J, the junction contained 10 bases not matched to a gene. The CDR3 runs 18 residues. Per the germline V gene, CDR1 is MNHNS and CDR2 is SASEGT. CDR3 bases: TGTGCCAGCAGTGAAGATAGCGGGAGGCGCGTTTGGACAGATACGCAGTATTTT. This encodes CASSEDSGRRVWTDTQYF.

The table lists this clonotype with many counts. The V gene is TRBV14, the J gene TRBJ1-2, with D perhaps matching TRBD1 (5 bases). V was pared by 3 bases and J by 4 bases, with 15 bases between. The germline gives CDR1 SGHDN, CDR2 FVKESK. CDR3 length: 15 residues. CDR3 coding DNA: TGTGCCAGCAGCCAGTCAGACAGCGGCGTCTATGGCTACACCTTC. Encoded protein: CASSQSDSGVYGYTF.

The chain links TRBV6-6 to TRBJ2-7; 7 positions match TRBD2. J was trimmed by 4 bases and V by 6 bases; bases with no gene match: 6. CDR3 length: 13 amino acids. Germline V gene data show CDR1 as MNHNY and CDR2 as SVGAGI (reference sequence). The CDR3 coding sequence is TGTGCCAGCAGAGGCGGGAGTGGGTACGAGCAGTACTTC. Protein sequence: CASRGGSGYEQYF.

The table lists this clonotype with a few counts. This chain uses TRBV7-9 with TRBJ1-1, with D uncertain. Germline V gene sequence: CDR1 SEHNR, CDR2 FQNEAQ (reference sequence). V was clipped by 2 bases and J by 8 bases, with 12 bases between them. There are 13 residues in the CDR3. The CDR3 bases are TGTGCCAGCAGCTTACGGGTCGGTAGAGAAGCTTTCTTT. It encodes CASSLRVGREAFF.

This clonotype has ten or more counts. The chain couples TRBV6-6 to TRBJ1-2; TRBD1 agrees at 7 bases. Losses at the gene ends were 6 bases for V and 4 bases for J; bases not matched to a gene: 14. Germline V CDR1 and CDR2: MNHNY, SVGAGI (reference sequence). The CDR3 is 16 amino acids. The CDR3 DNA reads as TGTGCCAGCAGGACATTCTCTACAGGGGATAGCTATGGCTACACCTTC. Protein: CASRTFSTGDSYGYTF.

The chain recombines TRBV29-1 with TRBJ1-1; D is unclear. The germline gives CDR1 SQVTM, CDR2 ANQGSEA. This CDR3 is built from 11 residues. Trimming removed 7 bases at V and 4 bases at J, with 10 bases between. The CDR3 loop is CSAKFGTEAFF. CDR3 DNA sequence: TGCAGCGCCAAGTTCGGCACTGAAGCTTTCTTT.

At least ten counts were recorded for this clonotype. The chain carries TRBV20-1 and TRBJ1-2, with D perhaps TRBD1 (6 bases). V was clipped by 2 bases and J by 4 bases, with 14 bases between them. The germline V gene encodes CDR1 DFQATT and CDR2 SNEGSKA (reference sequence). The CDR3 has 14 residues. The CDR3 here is CSARRGGSGYGYTF. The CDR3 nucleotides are TGCAGTGCTAGAAGGGGGGGTAGTGGCTATGGCTACACCTTC.

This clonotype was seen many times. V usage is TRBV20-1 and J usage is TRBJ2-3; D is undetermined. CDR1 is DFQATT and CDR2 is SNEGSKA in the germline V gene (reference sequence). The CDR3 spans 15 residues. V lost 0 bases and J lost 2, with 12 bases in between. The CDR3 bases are TGCAGTGCTAGAGATCGAGGACCTAACACAGATACGCAGTATTTT. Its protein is CSARDRGPNTDTQYF.

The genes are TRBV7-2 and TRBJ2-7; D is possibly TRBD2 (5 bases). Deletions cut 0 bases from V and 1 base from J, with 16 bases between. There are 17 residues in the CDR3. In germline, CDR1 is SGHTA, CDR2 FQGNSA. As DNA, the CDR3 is TGTGCCAGCAGCTTAGCGCTGAGGGAACACGATTCCTACGAGCAGTACTTC. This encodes CASSLALREHDSYEQYF. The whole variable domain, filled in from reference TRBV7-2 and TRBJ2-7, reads GAGVSQSPSNKVTEKGKDVELRCDPISGHTALYWYRQSLGQGLEFLIYFQGNSAPDKSGLPSDRFSAERTGGSVSTLTIQRTQQEDSAVYLCASSLALREHDSYEQYFGPGTRLTVT.

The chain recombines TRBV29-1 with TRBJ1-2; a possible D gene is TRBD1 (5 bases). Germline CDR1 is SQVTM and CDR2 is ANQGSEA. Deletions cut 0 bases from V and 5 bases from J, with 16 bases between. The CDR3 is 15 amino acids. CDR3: CSVEEVGTGGYGYTF. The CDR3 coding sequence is TGCAGCGTTGAAGAGGTAGGAACAGGAGGATATGGCTACACCTTC.

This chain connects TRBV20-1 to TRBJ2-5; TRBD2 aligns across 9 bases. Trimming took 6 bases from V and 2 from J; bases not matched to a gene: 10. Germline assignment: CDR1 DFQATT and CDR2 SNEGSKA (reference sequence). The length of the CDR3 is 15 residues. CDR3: CSASLLAGRQETQYF. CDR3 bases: TGCAGTGCCTCCCTCCTAGCGGGACGGCAAGAGACCCAGTACTTC.

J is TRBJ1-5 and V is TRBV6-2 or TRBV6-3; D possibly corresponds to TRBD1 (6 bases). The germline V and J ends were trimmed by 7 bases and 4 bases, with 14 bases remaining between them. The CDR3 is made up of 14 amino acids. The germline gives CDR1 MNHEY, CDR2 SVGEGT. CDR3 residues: CASMSDRLNQPQHF. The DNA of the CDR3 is TGTGCCAGCATGAGTGACAGGCTTAATCAGCCCCAGCATTTT.

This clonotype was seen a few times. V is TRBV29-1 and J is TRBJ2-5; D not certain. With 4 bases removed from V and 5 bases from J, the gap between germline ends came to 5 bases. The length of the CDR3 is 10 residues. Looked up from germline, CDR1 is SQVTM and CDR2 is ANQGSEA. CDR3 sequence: CSVVAETQYF. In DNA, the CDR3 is TGCAGCGTTGTTGCGGAGACCCAGTACTTC.

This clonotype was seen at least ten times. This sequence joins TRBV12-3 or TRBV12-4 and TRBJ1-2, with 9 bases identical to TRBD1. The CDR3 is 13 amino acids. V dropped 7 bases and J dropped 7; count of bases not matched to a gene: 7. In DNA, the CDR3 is TGTGCCAGCACCATACAGGGGGCTGGTGGCTACACCTTC. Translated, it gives CASTIQGAGGYTF.

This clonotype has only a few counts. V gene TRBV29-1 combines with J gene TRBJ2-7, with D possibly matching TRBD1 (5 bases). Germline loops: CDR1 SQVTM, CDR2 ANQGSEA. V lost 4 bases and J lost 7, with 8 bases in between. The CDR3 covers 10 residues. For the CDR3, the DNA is TGCAGCGTTGTTAGGGGAGAGCAGTACTTC. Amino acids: CSVVRGEQYF.